This TCR beta chain was captured by sequencing in a study of blood T cell repertoires in COVID-19. Trimming left V 1 base short and J 5 bases short, with 11 bases between. The CDR3 has 14 residues. The germline V gene has CDR1 LGHDT and CDR2 YNNKEL (reference sequence). Using immunoSEQ multiplex PCR, the repertoire was profiled, and TCRdb retains in-frame clones only, with some absent. The data contain fewer than 150,000 clones, approximately 88% of them singletons. The sequenced sample consisted of peripheral blood. The clonotype comes from a human donor in a cohort sampled during active COVID-19. The chain has TRBV3-1 (or the pseudogene TRBV3-2) and TRBJ1-1; D is unclear. The chain's CDR3 is CASSQANRETEAFF. The CDR3 nucleotides are TGTGCCAGCAGCCAAGCAAATCGGGAAACTGAAGCTTTCTTT.